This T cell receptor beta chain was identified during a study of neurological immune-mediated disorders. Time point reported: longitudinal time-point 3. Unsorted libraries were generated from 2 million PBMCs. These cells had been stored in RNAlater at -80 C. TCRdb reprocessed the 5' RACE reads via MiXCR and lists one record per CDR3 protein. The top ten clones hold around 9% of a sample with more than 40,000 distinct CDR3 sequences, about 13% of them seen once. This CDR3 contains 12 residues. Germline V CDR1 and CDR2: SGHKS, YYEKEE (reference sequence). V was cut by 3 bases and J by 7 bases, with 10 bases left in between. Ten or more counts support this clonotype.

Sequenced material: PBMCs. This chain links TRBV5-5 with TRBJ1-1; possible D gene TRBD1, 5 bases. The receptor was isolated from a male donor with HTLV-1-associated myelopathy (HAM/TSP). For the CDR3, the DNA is TGTGCCAGCAGCTACCCGGGACTTGAAGCTTTCTTT. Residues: CASSYPGLEAFF. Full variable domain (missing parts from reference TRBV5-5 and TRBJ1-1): DAGVTQSPTHLIKTRGQQVTLRCSPISGHKSVSWYQQVLGQGPQFIFQYYEKEERGRGNFPDRFSARQFPNYSSELNVNALLLGDSALYLCASSYPGLEAFFGQGTRLTVV.